This record concerns one T cell receptor (beta chain) sequence. This specimen belongs to a study of blood T cell repertoires in COVID-19. Germline assignment: CDR1 SGHTA and CDR2 FQGNSA. The CDR3 is 16 residues long. Between the trimmed V and J ends, which lost 1 base and 3 bases, there was a span of 15 bases. Measured with immunoSEQ multiplex PCR; TCRdb has only the in-frame clones, and not every one. The sample records 140,000 to 150,000 clones, 70% to 90% being singletons. The receptor comes from a man aged 45 to 65 who had recovered from COVID-19. The chain carries TRBV7-2 and TRBJ1-2; a weak D match, TRBD1 (5 bases). Material: PBMCs or T cells enriched from blood (not recorded which). CDR3 amino acids: CASSLVQRGSHYGYTF. DNA of the CDR3: TGTGCCAGCAGCTTAGTCCAACGGGGGTCACACTATGGCTACACCTTC.